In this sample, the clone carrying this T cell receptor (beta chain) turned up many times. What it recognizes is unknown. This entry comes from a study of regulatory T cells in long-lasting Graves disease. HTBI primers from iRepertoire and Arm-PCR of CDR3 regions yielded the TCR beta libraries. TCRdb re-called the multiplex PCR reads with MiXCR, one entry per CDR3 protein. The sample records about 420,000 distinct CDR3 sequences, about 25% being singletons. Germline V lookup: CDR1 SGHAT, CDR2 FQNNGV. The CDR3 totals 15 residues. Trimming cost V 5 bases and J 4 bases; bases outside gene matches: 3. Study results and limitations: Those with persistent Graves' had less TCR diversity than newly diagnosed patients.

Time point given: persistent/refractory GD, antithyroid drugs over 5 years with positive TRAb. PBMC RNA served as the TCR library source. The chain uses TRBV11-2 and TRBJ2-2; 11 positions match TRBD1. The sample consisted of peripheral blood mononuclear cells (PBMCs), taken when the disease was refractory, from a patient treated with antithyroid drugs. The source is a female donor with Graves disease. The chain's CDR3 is CASSPGTGGTGELFF. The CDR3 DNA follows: TGTGCCAGCAGCCCCGGGACAGGGGGCACCGGGGAGCTGTTTTTT.